This entry is about one TCR beta chain. Antigen specificity is unknown. The assay was immunoSEQ multiplex PCR, and TCRdb's table has in-frame clones only and misses some. This sample carries more than 100,000 clones, around 93% of them seen once, and the ten largest clones take 0.15% to 0.17%. The data are from a study of OX40 agonist ivuxolimab in advanced cancers. The CDR3 is made up of 13 amino acids. Germline assignment: CDR1 SGHRS and CDR2 YFSETQ. The V end was cut by 0 bases, the J end by 5 bases, with 8 bases between. Study-wide findings and caveats: The study did not work out the antigen specificity of the expanded peripheral T cells.

This TCR derives from an adult with an advanced solid tumor such as melanoma, head and neck, liver or kidney cancer. The sequencing used CD4+ or CD8+ T cells sorted from blood, collected in a trial of the OX40 agonist ivuxolimab. The chain employs TRBV5-1 and TRBJ2-5, with no clear D. The CDR3: CASSLDPWETQYF. The DNA of the CDR3 is TGCGCCAGCAGCTTGGATCCATGGGAGACCCAGTACTTC.